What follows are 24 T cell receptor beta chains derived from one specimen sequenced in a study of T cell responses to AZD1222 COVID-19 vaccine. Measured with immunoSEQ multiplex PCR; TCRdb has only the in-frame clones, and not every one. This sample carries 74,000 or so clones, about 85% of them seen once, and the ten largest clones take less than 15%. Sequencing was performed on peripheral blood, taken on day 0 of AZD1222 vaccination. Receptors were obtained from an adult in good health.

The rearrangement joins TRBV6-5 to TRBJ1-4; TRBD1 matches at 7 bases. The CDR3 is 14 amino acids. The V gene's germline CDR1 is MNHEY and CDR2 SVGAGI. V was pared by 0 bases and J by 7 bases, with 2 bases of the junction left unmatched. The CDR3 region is CASSYSGGSEKLFF. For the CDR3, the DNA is TGTGCCAGCAGTTACTCAGGGGGCAGTGAAAAACTGTTTTTT.

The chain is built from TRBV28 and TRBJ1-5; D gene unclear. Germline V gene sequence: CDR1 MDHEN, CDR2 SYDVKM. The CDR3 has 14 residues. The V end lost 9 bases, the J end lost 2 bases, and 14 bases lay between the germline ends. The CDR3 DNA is TGTGCCAGTTTTAAGATGAGGGGCAATCAGCCCCAGCATTTT. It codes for CASFKMRGNQPQHF.

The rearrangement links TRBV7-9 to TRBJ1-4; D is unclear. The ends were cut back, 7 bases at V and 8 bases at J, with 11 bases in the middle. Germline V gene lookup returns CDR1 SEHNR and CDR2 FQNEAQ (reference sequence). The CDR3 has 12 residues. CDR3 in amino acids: CASNIGGEKLFF. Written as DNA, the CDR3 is TGTGCCAGCAACATCGGCGGGGAAAAACTGTTTTTT.

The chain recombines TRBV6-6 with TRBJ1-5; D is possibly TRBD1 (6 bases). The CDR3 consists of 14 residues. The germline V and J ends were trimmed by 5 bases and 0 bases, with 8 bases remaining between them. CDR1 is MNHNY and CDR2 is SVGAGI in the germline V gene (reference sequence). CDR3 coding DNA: TGTGCCAGCAGTCGGACAGCTAGCAATCAGCCCCAGCATTTT. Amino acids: CASSRTASNQPQHF.

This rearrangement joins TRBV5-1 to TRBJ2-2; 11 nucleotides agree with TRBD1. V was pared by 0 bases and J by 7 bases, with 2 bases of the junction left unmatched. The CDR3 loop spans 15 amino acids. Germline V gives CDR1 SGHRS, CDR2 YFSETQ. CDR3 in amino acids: CASSLGTGGIGELFF. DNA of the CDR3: TGCGCCAGCAGCTTGGGGACAGGGGGCATCGGGGAGCTGTTTTTT.

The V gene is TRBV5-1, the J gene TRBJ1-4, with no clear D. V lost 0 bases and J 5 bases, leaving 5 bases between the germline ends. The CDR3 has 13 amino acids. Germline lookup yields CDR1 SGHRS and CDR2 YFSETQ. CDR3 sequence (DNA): TGCGCCAGCAGCTTGGTCTTAAATGAAAAACTGTTTTTT. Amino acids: CASSLVLNEKLFF.

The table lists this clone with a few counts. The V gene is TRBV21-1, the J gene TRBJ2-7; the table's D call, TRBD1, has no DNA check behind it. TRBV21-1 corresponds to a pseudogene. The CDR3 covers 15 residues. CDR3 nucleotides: TGTGCCAGCAGCAAGGGGACAGGGGGCATGAACGAGCAGTACTTC. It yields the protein CASSKGTGGMNEQYF.

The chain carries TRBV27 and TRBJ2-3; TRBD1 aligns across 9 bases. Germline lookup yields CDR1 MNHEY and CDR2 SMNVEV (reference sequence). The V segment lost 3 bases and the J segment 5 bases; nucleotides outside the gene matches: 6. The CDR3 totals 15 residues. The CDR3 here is CASSLFGTGQDTQYF. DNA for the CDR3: TGTGCCAGCAGTTTGTTTGGGACAGGGCAAGATACGCAGTATTTT.

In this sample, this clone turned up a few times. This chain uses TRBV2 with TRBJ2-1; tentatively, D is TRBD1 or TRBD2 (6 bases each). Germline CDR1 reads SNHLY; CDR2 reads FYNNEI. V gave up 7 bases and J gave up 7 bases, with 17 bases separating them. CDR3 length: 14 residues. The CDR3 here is CASTEGVRGNEQFF. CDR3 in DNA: TGTGCCAGCACGGAGGGGGTGAGGGGGAATGAGCAGTTCTTC. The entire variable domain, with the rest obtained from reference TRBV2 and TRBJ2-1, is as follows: EPEVTQTPSHQVTQMGQEVILRCVPISNHLYFYWYRQILGQKVEFLVSFYNNEISEKSEIFDDQFSVERPDGSNFTLKIRSTKLEDSAMYFCASTEGVRGNEQFFGPGTRLTVL.

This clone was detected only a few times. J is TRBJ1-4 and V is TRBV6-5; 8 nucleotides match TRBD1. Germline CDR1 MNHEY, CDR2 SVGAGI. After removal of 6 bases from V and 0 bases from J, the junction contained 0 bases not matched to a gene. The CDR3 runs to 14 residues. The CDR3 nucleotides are TGTGCCAGCAGGGGACAGGCAACTAATGAAAAACTGTTTTTT. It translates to CASRGQATNEKLFF.

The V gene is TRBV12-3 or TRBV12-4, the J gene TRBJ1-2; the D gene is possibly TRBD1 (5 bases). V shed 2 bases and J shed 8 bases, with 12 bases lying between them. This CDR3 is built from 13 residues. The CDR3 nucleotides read TGTGCCAGCAGTTTAAACCGAGGGGACGGCTACACCTTC. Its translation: CASSLNRGDGYTF.

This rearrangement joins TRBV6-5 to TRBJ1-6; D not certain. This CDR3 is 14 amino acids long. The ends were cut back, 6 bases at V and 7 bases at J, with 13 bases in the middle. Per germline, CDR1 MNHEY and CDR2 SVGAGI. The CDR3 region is CASRPHGRNSPLHF. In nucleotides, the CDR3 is TGTGCCAGCAGACCACATGGACGGAATTCACCCCTCCACTTT.

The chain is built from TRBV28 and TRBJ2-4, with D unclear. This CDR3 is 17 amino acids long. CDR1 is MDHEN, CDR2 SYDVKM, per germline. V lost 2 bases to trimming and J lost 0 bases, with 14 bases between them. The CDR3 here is CASSLGVGNVAKNIQYF. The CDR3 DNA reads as TGTGCCAGCAGTTTAGGGGTGGGGAACGTAGCCAAAAACATTCAGTACTTC.

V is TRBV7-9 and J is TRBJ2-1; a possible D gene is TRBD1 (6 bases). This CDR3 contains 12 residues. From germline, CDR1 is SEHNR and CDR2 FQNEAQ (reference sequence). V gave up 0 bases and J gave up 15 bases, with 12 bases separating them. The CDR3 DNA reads TGTGCCAGCAGCTTAGCGAGGGGGAGCTCGTTCTTC. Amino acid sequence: CASSLARGSSFF.

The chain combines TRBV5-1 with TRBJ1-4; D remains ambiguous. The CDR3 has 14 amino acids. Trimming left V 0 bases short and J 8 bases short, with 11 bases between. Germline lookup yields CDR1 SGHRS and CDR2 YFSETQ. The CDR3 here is CASSLEVGVEKLFF. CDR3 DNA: TGCGCCAGCAGCTTGGAGGTCGGGGTGGAAAAACTGTTTTTT. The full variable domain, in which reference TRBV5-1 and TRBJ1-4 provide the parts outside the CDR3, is KAGVTQTPRYLIKTRGQQVTLSCSPISGHRSVSWYQQTPGQGLQFLFEYFSETQRNKGNFPGRFSGRQFSNSRSEMNVSTLELGDSALYLCASSLEVGVEKLFFGSGTQLSVL.

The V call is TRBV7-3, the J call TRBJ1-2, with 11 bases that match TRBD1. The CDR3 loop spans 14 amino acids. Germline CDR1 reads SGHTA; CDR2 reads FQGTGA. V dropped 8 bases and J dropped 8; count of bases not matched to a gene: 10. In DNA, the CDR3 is TGTGCCAGCGGGAACGGACAGGGGGCGCCCGGCTACACCTTC. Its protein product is CASGNGQGAPGYTF. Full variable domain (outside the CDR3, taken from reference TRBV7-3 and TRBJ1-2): GAGVSQTPSNKVTEKGKYVELRCDPISGHTALYWYRQSLGQGPEFLIYFQGTGAADDSGLPNDRFFAVRPEGSVSTLKIQRTERGDSAVYLCASGNGQGAPGYTFGSGTRLTVV.

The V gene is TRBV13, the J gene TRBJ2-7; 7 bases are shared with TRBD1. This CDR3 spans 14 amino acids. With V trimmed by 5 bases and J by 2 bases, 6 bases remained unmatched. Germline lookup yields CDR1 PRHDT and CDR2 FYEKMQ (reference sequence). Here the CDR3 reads CASSPRDSTYEQYF. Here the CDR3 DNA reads TGTGCCAGCAGCCCCAGGGACAGCACCTACGAGCAGTACTTC.

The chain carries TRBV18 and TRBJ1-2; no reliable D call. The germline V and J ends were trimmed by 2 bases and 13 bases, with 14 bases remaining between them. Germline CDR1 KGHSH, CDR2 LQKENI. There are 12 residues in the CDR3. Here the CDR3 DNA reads TGTGCCAGCTCACCAGTGGTCGGTACCCCCACCTTC. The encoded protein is CASSPVVGTPTF.

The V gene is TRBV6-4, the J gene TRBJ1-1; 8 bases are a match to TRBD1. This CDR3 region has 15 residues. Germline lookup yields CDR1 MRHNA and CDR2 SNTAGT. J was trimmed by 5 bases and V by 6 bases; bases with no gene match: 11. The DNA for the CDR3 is TGTGCCAGCAGCCCCGGACAGGGAAGGGGTACTGAAGCTTTCTTT. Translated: CASSPGQGRGTEAFF.

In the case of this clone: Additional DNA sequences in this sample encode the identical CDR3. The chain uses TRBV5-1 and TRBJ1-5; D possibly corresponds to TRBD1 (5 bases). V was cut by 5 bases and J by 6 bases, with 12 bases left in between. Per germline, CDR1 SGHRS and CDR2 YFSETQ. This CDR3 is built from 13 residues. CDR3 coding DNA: TGCGCCAGCAGGGGGGAGGGCGGTCAGCCCCAGCATTTT. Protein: CASRGEGGQPQHF.

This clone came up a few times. CDR3 loop: CSVDEGGGEQYF. The CDR3 coding sequence is TGCAGCGTTGACGAAGGAGGGGGCGAGCAGTACTTC. This rearrangement joins TRBV29-1 to TRBJ2-7, with D possibly called TRBD1 or TRBD2 (6 bases each). CDR1 and CDR2 from the germline V gene are SQVTM and ANQGSEA. With 3 bases removed from V and 6 bases from J, the gap between germline ends came to 12 bases. The CDR3 sequence is 12 residues long.

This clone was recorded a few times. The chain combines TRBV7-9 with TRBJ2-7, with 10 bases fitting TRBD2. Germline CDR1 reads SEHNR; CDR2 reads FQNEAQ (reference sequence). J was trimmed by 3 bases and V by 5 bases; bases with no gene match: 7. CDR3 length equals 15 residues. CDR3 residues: CASSILAGGHYEQYF. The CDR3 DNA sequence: TGTGCCAGCAGCATTTTAGCGGGGGGACACTACGAGCAGTACTTC. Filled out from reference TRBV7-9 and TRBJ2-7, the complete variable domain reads DTGVSQNPRHKITKRGQNVTFRCDPISEHNRLYWYRQTLGQGPEFLTYFQNEAQLEKSRLLSDRFSAERPKGSFSTLEIQRTEQGDSAMYLCASSILAGGHYEQYFGPGTRLTVT.

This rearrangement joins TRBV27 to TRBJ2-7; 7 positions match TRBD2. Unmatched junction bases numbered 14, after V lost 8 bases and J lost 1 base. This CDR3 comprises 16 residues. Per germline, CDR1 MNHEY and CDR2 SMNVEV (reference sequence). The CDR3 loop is CASSAPGREGSYEQYF. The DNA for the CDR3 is TGTGCCAGCTCAGCTCCCGGCAGGGAGGGGTCCTACGAGCAGTACTTC.

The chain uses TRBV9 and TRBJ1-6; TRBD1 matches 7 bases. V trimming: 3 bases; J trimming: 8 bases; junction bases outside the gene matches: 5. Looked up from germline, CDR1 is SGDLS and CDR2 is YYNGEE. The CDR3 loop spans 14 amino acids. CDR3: CASSAGQPYSPLHF. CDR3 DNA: TGTGCCAGCAGCGCGGGACAGCCTTATTCACCCCTCCACTTT. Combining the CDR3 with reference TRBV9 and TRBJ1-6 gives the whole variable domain DSGVTQTPKHLITATGQRVTLRCSPRSGDLSVYWYQQSLDQGLQFLIQYYNGEERAKGNILERFSAQQFPDLHSELNLSSLELGDSALYFCASSAGQPYSPLHFGNGTRLTVT.